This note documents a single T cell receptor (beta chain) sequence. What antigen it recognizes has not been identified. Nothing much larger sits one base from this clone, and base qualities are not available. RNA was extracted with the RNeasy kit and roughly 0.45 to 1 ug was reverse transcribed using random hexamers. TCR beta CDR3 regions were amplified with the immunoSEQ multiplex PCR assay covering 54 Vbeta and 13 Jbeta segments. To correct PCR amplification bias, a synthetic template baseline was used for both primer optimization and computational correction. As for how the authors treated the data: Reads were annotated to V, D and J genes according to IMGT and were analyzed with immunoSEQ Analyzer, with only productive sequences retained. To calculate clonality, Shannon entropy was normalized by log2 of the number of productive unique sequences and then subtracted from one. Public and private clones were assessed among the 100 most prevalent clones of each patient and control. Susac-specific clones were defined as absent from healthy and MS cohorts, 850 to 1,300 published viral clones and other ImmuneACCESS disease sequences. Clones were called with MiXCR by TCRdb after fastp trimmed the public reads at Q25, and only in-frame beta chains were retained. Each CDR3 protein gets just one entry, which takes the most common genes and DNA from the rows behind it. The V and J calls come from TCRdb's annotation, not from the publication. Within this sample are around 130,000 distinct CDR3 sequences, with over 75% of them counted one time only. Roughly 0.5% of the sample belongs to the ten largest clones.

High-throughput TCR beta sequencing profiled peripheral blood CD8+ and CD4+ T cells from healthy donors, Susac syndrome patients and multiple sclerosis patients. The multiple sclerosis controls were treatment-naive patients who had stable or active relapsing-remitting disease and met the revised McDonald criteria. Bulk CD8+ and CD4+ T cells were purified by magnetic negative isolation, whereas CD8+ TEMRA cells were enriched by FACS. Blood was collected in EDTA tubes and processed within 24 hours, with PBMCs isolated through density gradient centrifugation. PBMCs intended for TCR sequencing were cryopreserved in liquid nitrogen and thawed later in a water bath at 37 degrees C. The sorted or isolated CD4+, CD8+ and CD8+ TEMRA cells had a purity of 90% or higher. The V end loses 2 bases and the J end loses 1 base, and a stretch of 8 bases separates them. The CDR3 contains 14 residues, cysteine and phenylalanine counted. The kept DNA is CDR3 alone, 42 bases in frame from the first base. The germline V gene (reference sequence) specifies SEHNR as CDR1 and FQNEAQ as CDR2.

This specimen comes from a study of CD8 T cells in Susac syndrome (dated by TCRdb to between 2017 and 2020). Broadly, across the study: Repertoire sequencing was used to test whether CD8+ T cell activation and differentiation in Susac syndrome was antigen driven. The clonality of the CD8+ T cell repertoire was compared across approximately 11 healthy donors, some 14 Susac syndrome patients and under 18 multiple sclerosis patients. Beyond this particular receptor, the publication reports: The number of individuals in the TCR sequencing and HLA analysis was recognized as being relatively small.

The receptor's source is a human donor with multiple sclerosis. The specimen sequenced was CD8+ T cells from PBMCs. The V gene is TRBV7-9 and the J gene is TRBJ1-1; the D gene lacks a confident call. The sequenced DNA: TGTGCCAGCAGCTTAATAACCTGGAACACTGAAGCTTTCTTT. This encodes CASSLITWNTEAFF.